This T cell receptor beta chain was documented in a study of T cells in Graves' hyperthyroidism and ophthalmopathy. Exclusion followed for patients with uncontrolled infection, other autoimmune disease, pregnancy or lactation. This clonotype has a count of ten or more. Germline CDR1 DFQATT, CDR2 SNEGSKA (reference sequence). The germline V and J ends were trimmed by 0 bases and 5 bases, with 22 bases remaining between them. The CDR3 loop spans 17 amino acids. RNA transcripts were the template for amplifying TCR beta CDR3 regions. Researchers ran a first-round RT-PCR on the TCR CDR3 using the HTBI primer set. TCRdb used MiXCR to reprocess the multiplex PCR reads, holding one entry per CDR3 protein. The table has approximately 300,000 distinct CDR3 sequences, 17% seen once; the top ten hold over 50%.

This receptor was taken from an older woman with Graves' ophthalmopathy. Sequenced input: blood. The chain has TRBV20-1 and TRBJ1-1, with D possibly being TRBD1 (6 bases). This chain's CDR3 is CSARDDIGAGRGTEAFF. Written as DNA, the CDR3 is TGCAGTGCTAGAGATGATATCGGGGCAGGGAGGGGGACTGAAGCTTTCTTT.